This TCR beta chain originates from a study of technical replicates of blood from a handful of donors. Measured with immunoSEQ multiplex PCR; TCRdb has only the in-frame clones, and not every one. The sample records about 75,000 clones, 92% being singletons. Germline assignment: CDR1 MNHEY and CDR2 SMNVEV (reference sequence). The J segment lost 5 bases and the V segment lost 1 base, leaving 7 bases of the junction unmatched. The CDR3 has 16 residues. The rearrangement links TRBV27 to TRBJ2-7; 11 bases align to TRBD2. The sequence was obtained from a human donor in good health. Sequencing was done on a sample of T cells isolated from PBMCs. This chain's CDR3 is CASSLFLGLAGDEQYF. CDR3 nucleotides: TGTGCCAGCAGTTTATTCCTTGGACTAGCGGGTGACGAGCAGTACTTC.